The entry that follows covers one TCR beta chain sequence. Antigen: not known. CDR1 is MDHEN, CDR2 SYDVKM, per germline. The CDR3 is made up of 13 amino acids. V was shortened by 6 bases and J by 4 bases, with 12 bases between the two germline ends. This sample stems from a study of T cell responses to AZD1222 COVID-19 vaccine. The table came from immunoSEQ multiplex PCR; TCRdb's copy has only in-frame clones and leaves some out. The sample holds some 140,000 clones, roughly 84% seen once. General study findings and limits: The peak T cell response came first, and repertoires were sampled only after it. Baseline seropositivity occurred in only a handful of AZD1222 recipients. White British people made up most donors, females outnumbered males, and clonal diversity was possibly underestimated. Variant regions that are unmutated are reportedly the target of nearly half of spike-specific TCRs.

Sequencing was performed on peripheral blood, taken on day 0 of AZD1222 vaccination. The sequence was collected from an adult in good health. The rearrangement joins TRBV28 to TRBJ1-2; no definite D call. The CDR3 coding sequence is TGTGCCAGCAGCCCATCCGGTAGCTATGGCTACACCTTC. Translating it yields CASSPSGSYGYTF.